This entry describes one T cell receptor (beta chain). The germline CDR1 and CDR2 sequences are SEHNR and FQNEAQ (reference sequence). V lost 5 bases, J lost 6 bases, and 13 bases stayed unmatched. The CDR3 has 15 residues. The data were obtained in a study of blood T cell repertoires in COVID-19. Study-level information: Both acute and convalescent COVID-19 samples were obtained from the United States, Italy and Spain.

The authors' processing: Cell counts per sample came from amplifying reference gene primers. The assay was immunoSEQ multiplex PCR, and TCRdb's table has in-frame clones only and misses some. D and trimming were read from the DNA, whereas the V and J calls and clone size are those reported in that table. The profile shows around 180,000 clones, about four fifths of them singletons. This TCR derives from a man between 65 and 85 years old with active or convalescent COVID-19. The J gene is TRBJ2-7, the V gene TRBV7-9, with 7 bases fitting TRBD1. Material for sequencing was peripheral blood. The CDR3 region has the DNA TGTGCCAGCAGCCCCAGTAGTACAGGGGTGGCCGAGCAGTACTTC. Translation: CASSPSSTGVAEQYF. The full variable domain, its missing parts supplied by reference TRBV7-9 and TRBJ2-7, is DTGVSQNPRHKITKRGQNVTFRCDPISEHNRLYWYRQTLGQGPEFLTYFQNEAQLEKSRLLSDRFSAERPKGSFSTLEIQRTEQGDSAMYLCASSPSSTGVAEQYFGPGTRLTVT.